These 32 T cell receptor beta chains came from one sample sequenced in a study of T cell responses to AZD1222 COVID-19 vaccine. The assay was immunoSEQ multiplex PCR, and TCRdb's table has in-frame clones only and misses some. The sample carries approximately 130,000 clones, 80% to 90% recorded once. Here the sequenced sample was peripheral blood, taken 28 days after the second AZD1222 dose. These TCRs come from an adult who received the AZD1222 COVID-19 vaccine.

The rearrangement joins TRBV29-1 to TRBJ1-1, with D perhaps TRBD1 (6 bases). Deletions cut 5 bases from V and 2 bases from J, with 12 bases between. This CDR3 region has 13 residues. CDR1 is SQVTM, CDR2 ANQGSEA, per germline. The CDR3 DNA is TGCAGCGTTAGACAGGTTTTTAACACTGAAGCTTTCTTT. Protein sequence: CSVRQVFNTEAFF.

This chain links TRBV11-2 with TRBJ2-5, with D possibly being TRBD1 (6 bases). Per the germline V gene, CDR1 is SGHAT and CDR2 is FQNNGV. The germline V and J ends were trimmed by 6 bases and 4 bases, with 21 bases remaining between them. The CDR3 contains 16 residues. CDR3 amino acids: CASRPYVKGVGETQYF. In DNA form, the CDR3 reads TGTGCCAGCAGGCCGTACGTAAAGGGGGTCGGAGAGACCCAGTACTTC. Drawing the rest from reference TRBV11-2 and TRBJ2-5, the complete variable domain is EAGVAQSPRYKIIEKRQSVAFWCNPISGHATLYWYQQILGQGPKLLIQFQNNGVVDDSQLPKDRFSAERLKGVDSTLKIQPAKLEDSAVYLCASRPYVKGVGETQYFGPGTRLLVL.

The J gene is TRBJ1-2, the V gene TRBV19, with TRBD1 as a possible D gene (5 bases). V shed 6 bases and J shed 0 bases, with 23 bases lying between them. Germline CDR1 is LNHDA and CDR2 is SQIVND (reference sequence). This CDR3 region has 18 residues. This CDR3 is CASSRKSGGSPANYGYTF. CDR3 in DNA: TGTGCCAGTAGCCGAAAGTCCGGGGGATCGCCGGCTAACTATGGCTACACCTTC.

This sequence joins TRBV4-3 and TRBJ1-2, with 9 nucleotides matching TRBD1. CDR3 length: 18 residues. Germline-derived CDR1 and CDR2 are LGHNA and YSLEER. With 4 bases clipped from V and 4 bases from J, the junction kept 16 bases outside the gene matches. In DNA, the CDR3 is TGCGCCAGCAGCCCGGACAGGGGCGCCTCCCGCCCTTCCTATGGCTACACCTTC. Translating gives CASSPDRGASRPSYGYTF.

The chain is built from TRBV18 and TRBJ1-1; D is unresolved. The germline V gene has CDR1 KGHSH and CDR2 LQKENI. This CDR3 comprises 14 residues. V was cut by 3 bases and J by 3 bases, with 11 bases left in between. Here the CDR3 reads CASSPIDLYTEAFF. CDR3 DNA: TGTGCCAGCTCACCGATCGACTTGTACACTGAAGCTTTCTTT.

The chain couples TRBV11-2 to TRBJ1-2; 7 bases line up with TRBD1. This CDR3 is 13 amino acids long. Germline CDR1 and CDR2: SGHAT and FQNNGV. The junction had 4 bases not matched to a gene; V was cut back by 5 bases and J by 4 bases. The CDR3 DNA is TGTGCCAGCAGCCCCGGGACAGCCTATGGCTACACCTTC. Translated: CASSPGTAYGYTF.

This chain joins TRBV20-1 and TRBJ1-1; 7 positions match TRBD1. The V and J ends lost 5 bases and 7 bases, in that order; junction bases with no gene match: 4. The CDR3 loop spans 11 amino acids. Germline V CDR1 and CDR2: DFQATT, SNEGSKA (reference sequence). The CDR3 nucleotides read TGCAGTGCTTCACAGGGGTTTGAAGCTTTCTTT. This gives the protein CSASQGFEAFF.

The rearrangement joins TRBV6-2 or TRBV6-3 to TRBJ1-6, with D perhaps matching TRBD1 (5 bases). The CDR3 has 14 residues. V lost 2 bases, J lost 7 bases, and 9 bases lay in between. CDR1 and CDR2 (germline): MNHEY, SVGEGT. The CDR3 here is CASSYGGGNSPLHF. CDR3 coding DNA: TGTGCCAGCAGTTACGGGGGGGGAAATTCACCCCTCCACTTT.

V and J are TRBV6-5 and TRBJ1-1; 8 nucleotides match TRBD1. The ends lost 5 bases at V and 4 bases at J; junction bases unmatched: 3. The CDR3 totals 13 residues. Germline CDR1 reads MNHEY; CDR2 reads SVGAGI. CDR3 sequence reads: CASSPTGGTEAFF. The CDR3 nucleotides read TGTGCCAGCAGTCCCACAGGGGGCACTGAAGCTTTCTTT.

V is TRBV11-2 and J is TRBJ2-2; tentative D call: TRBD1 (5 bases). Germline V CDR1 and CDR2: SGHAT, FQNNGV. This CDR3 has 14 residues. V was cut by 2 bases and J by 6 bases, with 10 bases left in between. The CDR3 loop reads CASSLQGGAGELFF. The CDR3 coding sequence is TGTGCCAGCAGCTTACAGGGTGGGGCCGGGGAGCTGTTTTTT.

This clone occurred a few times. The rearrangement joins TRBV5-1 to TRBJ2-1; no clear D. Germline V gene lookup returns CDR1 SGHRS and CDR2 YFSETQ. The CDR3 has 14 residues. V lost 0 bases and J lost 2, with 6 bases in between. The CDR3 region is CASSLDPAYNEQFF. In nucleotides, the CDR3 is TGCGCCAGCAGCTTGGATCCCGCCTACAATGAGCAGTTCTTC.

The chain couples TRBV18 to TRBJ2-1, with 11 bases identical to TRBD2. Germline lookup yields CDR1 KGHSH and CDR2 LQKENI. V lost 4 bases to trimming and J lost 4 bases; unmatched junction nucleotides: 3. CDR3 length: 15 amino acids. The CDR3 loop reads CASSLGTSGYNEQFF. The CDR3 nucleotides are TGTGCCAGCTCACTTGGGACTAGCGGTTACAATGAGCAGTTCTTC.

The CDR3 sequence: CASIRWAGNTEAFF. CDR3 DNA: TGTGCCAGTATCAGATGGGCGGGGAACACTGAAGCTTTCTTT. The chain uses TRBV19 and TRBJ1-1; unclear D gene. Germline loops: CDR1 LNHDA, CDR2 SQIVND (reference sequence). This CDR3 has 14 amino acids. The V and J ends lost 7 bases and 1 base respectively, with 13 bases between them.

This clone occurred a few times. The chain joins TRBV2 to TRBJ1-2; D not resolved. The CDR3 totals 12 residues. V lost 0 bases, J lost 3 bases, and 2 bases lay in between. Germline V gene sequence: CDR1 SNHLY, CDR2 FYNNEI. The CDR3 sequence: CASSEAYYGYTF. CDR3 nucleotide sequence: TGTGCCAGCAGTGAAGCCTACTATGGCTACACCTTC.

In its sample, this clone was seen once. The V call is TRBV6-5, the J call TRBJ1-3; a possible D gene is TRBD1 (6 bases). CDR1 and CDR2 (germline): MNHEY, SVGAGI. The length of the CDR3 is 14 residues. Trimming cost V 8 bases and J 3 bases, with 14 bases left between them. The CDR3 region is CASSGQTFGNTIYF. As DNA, the CDR3 is TGTGCCAGCTCAGGACAGACCTTTGGAAACACCATATATTTT.

The genes are TRBV30 and TRBJ2-1; TRBD2 matches at 13 bases. The CDR3 runs to 14 residues. The germline gives CDR1 GTSNPN, CDR2 SVGIG (reference sequence). Trimming cost V 5 bases and J 10 bases; bases outside gene matches: 8. CDR3 loop: CAWGGLAGALEQFF. The CDR3 bases are TGTGCCTGGGGTGGACTAGCGGGAGCTTTGGAGCAGTTCTTC.

The CDR3 reads CASSSPTGRIAFF. CDR3 sequence (DNA): TGTGCCAGCAGCTCCCCCACCGGGAGAATTGCTTTCTTT. The J gene is TRBJ1-1, the V gene TRBV7-2; D unresolved. Germline V gene sequence: CDR1 SGHTA, CDR2 FQGNSA. The CDR3 is 13 amino acids. V shed 4 bases and J shed 11 bases, with 17 bases lying between them.

The chain recombines TRBV7-9 with TRBJ1-2; 7 positions match TRBD1. Germline V lookup: CDR1 SEHNR, CDR2 FQNEAQ (reference sequence). V shed 5 bases, J shed 8 bases, and the junction held 5 bases outside the gene matches. The CDR3 extends over 12 amino acids. The CDR3, as DNA: TGTGCCAGCAGCCCGGACAGGCCGGGCTACACCTTC. It translates to CASSPDRPGYTF. The full variable domain, with the rest looked up from reference TRBV7-9 and TRBJ1-2, is DTGVSQNPRHKITKRGQNVTFRCDPISEHNRLYWYRQTLGQGPEFLTYFQNEAQLEKSRLLSDRFSAERPKGSFSTLEIQRTEQGDSAMYLCASSPDRPGYTFGSGTRLTVV.

The rearrangement uses TRBV7-9 and TRBJ1-6; no reliable D call. The CDR3 consists of 13 residues. Trimming took 5 bases from V and 8 from J, leaving 10 bases between them. Germline lookup yields CDR1 SEHNR and CDR2 FQNEAQ (reference sequence). DNA of the CDR3: TGTGCCAGCAGCGGGAATATGGATTCACCCCTCCACTTT. It yields the protein CASSGNMDSPLHF.

This clone was seen a single time. This chain uses TRBV5-1 with TRBJ2-3; the D is unclear. The CDR3 runs to 15 residues. V was pared by 2 bases and J by 5 bases, with 15 bases between. Per the germline V gene, CDR1 is SGHRS and CDR2 is YFSETQ. The CDR3 DNA is TGCGCCAGCAGCTTAGGGCAGTTCTGGGGAGATACGCAGTATTTT. This codes for CASSLGQFWGDTQYF.

This clone has just one count. V usage is TRBV19 and J usage is TRBJ2-7; D not resolved. The CDR3 runs to 14 residues. Germline CDR1 reads LNHDA; CDR2 reads SQIVND (reference sequence). Trimming pared 4 bases from V and 0 bases from J, leaving 10 bases between. The CDR3 DNA is TGTGCCAGTAGTAAGGGATGGAGCTCCTACGAGCAGTACTTC. Its translation: CASSKGWSSYEQYF.

J is TRBJ1-2 and V is TRBV12-3 or TRBV12-4; 9 bases match TRBD1. The CDR3 has 13 residues. Germline trimming cut 6 bases from V and 7 bases from J; bases unmatched to any gene: 6. The DNA for the CDR3 is TGTGCCAGCAGGGACAGGGGACGTGGTGGCTACACCTTC. Amino acid sequence: CASRDRGRGGYTF.

The chain uses TRBV25-1 and TRBJ2-7; 12 nucleotides line up with TRBD2. CDR3 length: 16 amino acids. CDR1 and CDR2 (germline): MGHDK, SYGVNS. Trimming removed 7 bases from V and 6 bases from J; junction bases left unmatched: 13. CDR3 coding DNA: TGTGCCAGCAATGGACTAGCGGGATCCGTTGTGGGCGAGCAGTACTTC. Its protein is CASNGLAGSVVGEQYF.

The rearrangement links TRBV18 to TRBJ2-1; D might be TRBD2 (6 bases). Germline values: CDR1 KGHSH, CDR2 LQKENI. V shed 6 bases and J shed 10 bases, with 13 bases lying between them. CDR3 length: 12 amino acids. CDR3 sequence (DNA): TGTGCCAGCTCGCCTCTCGCGGGAGAGCAGTTCTTC. This gives the protein CASSPLAGEQFF.

This chain links TRBV7-9 with TRBJ1-1, with 8 bases that match TRBD1. Germline CDR1 and CDR2: SEHNR and FQNEAQ (reference sequence). J lost 3 bases, V lost 2 bases, and 8 bases had no gene match. The CDR3 is 16 residues long. CDR3 DNA sequence: TGTGCCAGCAGCTTATACGGACAGGGTCCGGACACTGAAGCTTTCTTT. The encoded protein is CASSLYGQGPDTEAFF.

V and J are TRBV14 and TRBJ1-1; D unclear. Trimming stripped 4 bases from V and 3 bases from J, with 15 bases between. Germline CDR1 SGHDN, CDR2 FVKESK. CDR3 size: 15 residues. CDR3 amino acids: CASSLQEPRYTEAFF. DNA of the CDR3: TGTGCCAGCAGCCTTCAAGAGCCCCGCTACACTGAAGCTTTCTTT.

V is TRBV6-5 and J is TRBJ1-4; 10 bases match TRBD1. CDR1 is MNHEY, CDR2 SVGAGI, per germline. The CDR3 runs to 14 residues. V trimming: 7 bases; J trimming: 4 bases; junction bases outside the gene matches: 3. CDR3 loop: CASKRDRGNEKLFF. CDR3 nucleotides: TGTGCCAGCAAAAGGGACAGGGGTAATGAAAAACTGTTTTTT.

The J gene is TRBJ2-1, the V gene TRBV20-1, with TRBD2 matching 12 bases. Trimming took 3 bases from V and 8 from J; bases not matched to a gene: 5. The CDR3 covers 14 residues. The germline gives CDR1 DFQATT, CDR2 SNEGSKA (reference sequence). CDR3 DNA: TGCAGTGCTAGTGCTAGCGGGGGGGAGGATGAGCAGTTCTTC. This encodes CSASASGGEDEQFF.

The chain carries TRBV7-2 and TRBJ1-2; 7 bases agree with TRBD1. The CDR3 has 15 residues. With V trimmed by 5 bases and J by 0 bases, 6 bases remained unmatched. The V gene's germline CDR1 is SGHTA and CDR2 FQGNSA. The CDR3 sequence is CASSAQGSTNYGYTF. Here the CDR3 DNA reads TGTGCCAGCAGCGCACAGGGGAGTACTAACTATGGCTACACCTTC.

V is TRBV7-6 and J is TRBJ1-3; no definite D call. The CDR3 has 14 amino acids. Per the germline V gene, CDR1 is SGHVS and CDR2 is FNYEAQ. Trimming stripped 7 bases from V and 0 bases from J, with 10 bases between. CDR3 bases: TGTGCCAGCACCTCCCCCAGCTCTGGAAACACCATATATTTT. Protein sequence: CASTSPSSGNTIYF.

V and J are TRBV2 and TRBJ1-2; TRBD1 matches 8 bases. Germline CDR1 and CDR2: SNHLY and FYNNEI. There are 14 residues in the CDR3. The V and J ends lost 5 bases and 4 bases, in that order; junction bases with no gene match: 6. The CDR3: CASSYPTGAYGYTF. As DNA, the CDR3 is TGTGCCAGCAGTTATCCGACAGGGGCCTATGGCTACACCTTC.

The V gene is TRBV6-6, the J gene TRBJ1-5, with D possibly being TRBD1 (5 bases). V was cut by 5 bases and J by 6 bases, with 11 bases left in between. The CDR3 is 13 residues long. CDR1 MNHNY and CDR2 SVGAGI come from the germline V gene (reference sequence). The CDR3 sequence: CASSQGTLQPQHF. In DNA, the CDR3 is TGTGCCAGCAGTCAAGGGACGCTTCAGCCCCAGCATTTT.